This T cell receptor (beta chain) is drawn from a study of cytomegalovirus exposure and HLA in healthy donors. CDR1 is SGHRS and CDR2 is YFSETQ in the germline V gene. This CDR3 comprises 14 residues. With V trimmed by 4 bases and J by 2 bases, 3 bases remained unmatched. General observations from the study: The authors later found HLA-associated TCR beta chains more clonally expanded than equally common others. Reportedly, fewer N-insertions than the approximately 610-donor mean appeared in an Asian-associated ancestry cluster in a later analysis. Being productive about 90% or about 30% of the time was typical of most TCR beta V segments in an earlier analysis.

The primer mix had 60 Vbeta and 13 Jbeta primers. Assay used: immunoSEQ multiplex PCR; TCRdb lists only in-frame clones, some missing. The sample contains 130,000 to 150,000 clones, 74% of which appear only once. In its sample, this clone was seen once. Its antigen is undetermined. Sequences were obtained from PBMCs. V is TRBV5-1 and J is TRBJ2-7; 10 bases align to TRBD1. The sequence was collected from a man between 18 and 29 years old in good health and CMV-seropositive. CDR3 nucleotides: TGCGCCAGCAGCCGGGGACAGGGGCCCTACGAGCAGTACTTC. It codes for CASSRGQGPYEQYF.